This T cell receptor (beta chain) was sequenced during a study of cytomegalovirus exposure and HLA in healthy donors. With 60 Vbeta and 13 Jbeta primers, the PCR was carried out. Repertoires were generated with immunoSEQ multiplex PCR, while TCRdb's copy carries only in-frame clones and drops some. This sample has roughly 190,000 clones; over 80% occur once, and the top ten carry less than 7%. Study-level results: Analyses of presence/absence relied on an assumption of roughly uniform sequencing depth across donors. TCR beta chain V- and J-gene trimming was linked, in a later analysis, to a missense variant in DCLRE1C. Reports described diagnosis of cytomegalovirus status by the classifier as highly specific and sensitive.

Concerning this clone: Antigen: not known.

The V end lost 5 bases, the J end lost 4 bases, and 11 bases lay between the germline ends. The CDR3 is 13 residues long. Germline CDR1 and CDR2: MNHEY and SVGAGI. Sequencing was carried out using PBMCs. The V gene is TRBV6-5, the J gene TRBJ1-1; possible D gene TRBD1, 6 bases. The clonotype originates from a man between 35 and 55 years old in good health and CMV-seropositive. This CDR3 reads CASSQGTGTEAFF. The CDR3, as DNA: TGTGCCAGCAGTCAGGGGACGGGCACTGAAGCTTTCTTT.